A selection of T cell receptor beta chains follows, all from one sample in a study of T cells after yellow fever vaccination. TCRdb itself ran the 5' RACE reads through MiXCR, one entry per CDR3 protein. Of 200,000 to 300,000 distinct CDR3 sequences listed, 6.9% are singletons. Sequences were derived from CD4+ T cells sorted from PBMCs, sampled 15 days after the yellow fever booster vaccination. The receptors shown here come from a man younger than 40 who received the YFV17D yellow fever vaccine. Both conserved end residues are part of each CDR3. D genes are given only for firm matches. Clone size is shown for a subset of rows, as once, few, many or a class of expanded clone.

CDR3aa: CSAPPGTGTYEQYF; CDR3nt: TGCAGTGCTCCCCCCGGGACAGGGACCTACGAGCAGTACTTC; abundance: many; v_gene: TRBV20-1; d_gene: TRBD1; j_gene: TRBJ2-7; len: 14
CDR3aa: CATSRGAEPTDTQYF; CDR3nt: TGTGCCACCAGCAGAGGAGCGGAACCCACAGATACGCAGTATTTT; abundance: few; v_gene: TRBV15; d_gene: .; j_gene: TRBJ2-3; len: 15
CDR3aa: CSVATGDSNQPQHF; CDR3nt: TGCAGCGTGGCGACAGGGGACTCCAATCAGCCCCAGCATTTT; abundance: .; v_gene: TRBV29-1; d_gene: TRBD1; j_gene: TRBJ1-5; len: 14
CDR3aa: CASSAIAGASTDTQYF; CDR3nt: TGTGCCAGCAGCGCAATAGCGGGGGCTAGCACAGATACGCAGTATTTT; abundance: few; v_gene: TRBV9; d_gene: TRBD2; j_gene: TRBJ2-3; len: 16
CDR3aa: CASGQAGANTGELFF; CDR3nt: TGTGCCAGCGGTCAAGCGGGAGCGAACACCGGGGAGCTGTTTTTT; abundance: few; v_gene: TRBV6-1; d_gene: TRBD2; j_gene: TRBJ2-2; len: 15
CDR3aa: CASSLGTRYQTQYF; CDR3nt: TGTGCCAGCAGCTTAGGGACGCGGTACCAGACCCAGTACTTC; abundance: many; v_gene: TRBV7-2; d_gene: .; j_gene: TRBJ2-5; len: 14
CDR3aa: CASSYGSTPTGANVLTF; CDR3nt: TGTGCCAGCAGTTACGGGTCTACCCCAACTGGGGCCAACGTCCTGACTTTC; abundance: many; v_gene: TRBV7-8; d_gene: .; j_gene: TRBJ2-6; len: 17
CDR3aa: CSARARTGQFYNEQFF; CDR3nt: TGCAGTGCTAGAGCTCGGACAGGGCAATTCTACAATGAGCAGTTCTTC; abundance: .; v_gene: TRBV20-1; d_gene: TRBD1; j_gene: TRBJ2-1; len: 16
CDR3aa: CASSSGSNAGELFF; CDR3nt: TGCGCCAGCAGCTCGGGGTCCAACGCCGGGGAGCTGTTTTTT; abundance: few; v_gene: TRBV5-1; d_gene: .; j_gene: TRBJ2-2; len: 14
CDR3aa: CASRESPNEDYEQYF; CDR3nt: TGTGCCAGCAGAGAAAGCCCGAATGAGGACTACGAGCAGTACTTC; abundance: once; v_gene: TRBV12-3/TRBV12-4; d_gene: .; j_gene: TRBJ2-7; len: 15
CDR3aa: CASSYTRNSPLHF; CDR3nt: TGTGCCAGCAGTTACACCCGGAATTCACCCCTCCACTTT; abundance: few; v_gene: TRBV6-2/TRBV6-3; d_gene: .; j_gene: TRBJ1-6; len: 13
CDR3aa: CASSPLSRQDTQYF; CDR3nt: TGTGCCAGCTCACCACTATCTAGACAAGATACGCAGTATTTT; abundance: few; v_gene: TRBV18; d_gene: .; j_gene: TRBJ2-3; len: 14
CDR3aa: CASRRQGLGQFF; CDR3nt: TGTGCCAGCAGACGGCAGGGTCTAGGGCAGTTCTTC; abundance: few; v_gene: TRBV7-2; d_gene: .; j_gene: TRBJ2-1; len: 12
CDR3aa: CASSLGAGLTDTQYF; CDR3nt: TGTGCCAGCAGCTTAGGGGCGGGCCTCACAGATACGCAGTATTTT; abundance: many; v_gene: TRBV7-9; d_gene: .; j_gene: TRBJ2-3; len: 15
CDR3aa: CSASPPGQGSSYEQYF; CDR3nt: TGCAGTGCTAGTCCCCCCGGACAGGGCAGCTCCTACGAGCAGTACTTC; abundance: few; v_gene: TRBV20-1; d_gene: TRBD1; j_gene: TRBJ2-7; len: 16
CDR3aa: CSVLGWTRGRETQYF; CDR3nt: TGCAGCGTTCTAGGTTGGACAAGGGGGAGAGAGACCCAGTACTTC; abundance: few; v_gene: TRBV29-1; d_gene: .; j_gene: TRBJ2-5; len: 15
CDR3aa: CASSLTGGGYEQYF; CDR3nt: TGTGCCAGCAGCTTGACAGGGGGCGGTTACGAGCAGTACTTC; abundance: few; v_gene: TRBV5-8; d_gene: TRBD1; j_gene: TRBJ2-7; len: 14
CDR3aa: CASSLDSYGYTF; CDR3nt: TGTGCCAGCAGTTTGGACAGCTATGGCTACACCTTC; abundance: many; v_gene: TRBV28; d_gene: .; j_gene: TRBJ1-2; len: 12
CDR3aa: CASSAKPGLNQETQYF; CDR3nt: TGTGCCAGCAGTGCTAAACCGGGACTAAACCAAGAGACCCAGTACTTC; abundance: .; v_gene: TRBV12-3/TRBV12-4; d_gene: TRBD2; j_gene: TRBJ2-5; len: 16
CDR3aa: CASSLELDSYNEQFF; CDR3nt: TGCGCCAGCAGCTTAGAACTCGATTCCTACAATGAGCAGTTCTTC; abundance: .; v_gene: TRBV5-1; d_gene: .; j_gene: TRBJ2-1; len: 15